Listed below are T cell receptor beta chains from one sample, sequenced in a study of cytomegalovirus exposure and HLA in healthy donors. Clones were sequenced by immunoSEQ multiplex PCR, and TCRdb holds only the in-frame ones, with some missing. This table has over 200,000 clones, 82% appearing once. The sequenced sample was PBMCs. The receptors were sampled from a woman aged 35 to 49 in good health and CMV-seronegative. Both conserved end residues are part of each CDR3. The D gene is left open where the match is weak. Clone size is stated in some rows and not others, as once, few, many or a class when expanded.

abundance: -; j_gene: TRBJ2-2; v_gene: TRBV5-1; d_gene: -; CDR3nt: TGCGCCAGCAGCTTGGCCCAGGAGGGCGGGGAGCTGTTTTTT; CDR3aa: CASSLAQEGGELFF
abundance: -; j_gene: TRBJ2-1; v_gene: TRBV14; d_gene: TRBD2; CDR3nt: TGTGCCAGCAGCTTGCCCCCGGGACTACCCTACAATGAGCAGTTCTTC; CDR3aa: CASSLPPGLPYNEQFF
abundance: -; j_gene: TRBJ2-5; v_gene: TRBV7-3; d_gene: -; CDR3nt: TGTGCCAGCAGCTTACTGGCGGAGGGGACCCAGTACTTC; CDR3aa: CASSLLAEGTQYF
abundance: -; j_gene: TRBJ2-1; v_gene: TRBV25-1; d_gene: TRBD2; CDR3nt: TGTGCCAGCAGTGAATTTGCGGGGAGGGGCAATGAGCAGTTCTTC; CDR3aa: CASSEFAGRGNEQFF
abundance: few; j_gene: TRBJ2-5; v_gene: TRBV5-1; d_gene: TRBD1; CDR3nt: TGCGCCAGCAGCCCGAGCCGGGACAGGGGCCAGGAGCAGTACTTC; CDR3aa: CASSPSRDRGQEQYF
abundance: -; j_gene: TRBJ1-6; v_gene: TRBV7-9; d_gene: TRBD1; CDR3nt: TGTGCCAGCGTAGGGACAGGGGGCTCACCCCTCCACTTT; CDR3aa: CASVGTGGSPLHF
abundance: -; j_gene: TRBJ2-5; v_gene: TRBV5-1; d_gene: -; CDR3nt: TGCGCCAGCAGCTTCGACCAAGAGACCCAGTACTTC; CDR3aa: CASSFDQETQYF
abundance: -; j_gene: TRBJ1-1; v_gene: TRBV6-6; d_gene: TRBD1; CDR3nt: TGTGCCAGCAGTACCCATAACAGGGGAATGAACACTGAAGCTTTCTTT; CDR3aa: CASSTHNRGMNTEAFF
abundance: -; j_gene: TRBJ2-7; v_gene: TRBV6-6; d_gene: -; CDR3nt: TGTGCCAGCAGGGAGGGGCCAGCGGTCGAGCAGTACTTC; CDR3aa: CASREGPAVEQYF
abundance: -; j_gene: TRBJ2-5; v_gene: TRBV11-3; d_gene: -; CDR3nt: TGTGCCAGCAGCTTAAGGGGGGGGGAAGAGACCCAGTACTTC; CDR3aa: CASSLRGGEETQYF
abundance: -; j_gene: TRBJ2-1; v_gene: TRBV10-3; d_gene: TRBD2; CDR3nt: TGTGCCATCAGTGTAGGCGGGGGGTACAATGAGCAGTTCTTC; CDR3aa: CAISVGGGYNEQFF
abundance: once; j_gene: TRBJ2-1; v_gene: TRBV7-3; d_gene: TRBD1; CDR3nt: TGTGCCAGCAGCCACGACAGGGATTCGGTTGAGCAGTTCTTC; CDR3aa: CASSHDRDSVEQFF
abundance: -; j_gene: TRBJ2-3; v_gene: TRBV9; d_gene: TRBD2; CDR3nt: TGTGCCAGCAGCTACACTTTAGCGGGGGGTGCAGATACGCAGTATTTT; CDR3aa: CASSYTLAGGADTQYF
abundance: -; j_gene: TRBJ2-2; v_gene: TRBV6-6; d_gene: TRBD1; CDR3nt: TGTGCCAGCATCAAGGGGGCCTCGAACACCGGGGAGCTGTTTTTT; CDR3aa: CASIKGASNTGELFF
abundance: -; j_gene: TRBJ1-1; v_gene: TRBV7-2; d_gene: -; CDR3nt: TGTGCCAGCAGCTTATCGTCAGGTTCCACTGAAGCTTTCTTT; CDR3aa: CASSLSSGSTEAFF
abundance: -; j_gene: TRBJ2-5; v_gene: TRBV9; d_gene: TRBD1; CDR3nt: TGTGCCAGCAGCGTAAGAGACAGGGGCACACAATATAGGGAGACCCAGTACTTC; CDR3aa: CASSVRDRGTQYRETQYF
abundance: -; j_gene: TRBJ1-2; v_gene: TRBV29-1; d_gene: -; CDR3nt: TGCAGCGTTGGACAGGATGGTGGCTACACCTTC; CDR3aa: CSVGQDGGYTF
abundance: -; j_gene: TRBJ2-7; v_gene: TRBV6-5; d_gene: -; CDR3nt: TGTGCCAGCAATCGGCAGGGAGGTGGCGAGCAGTACTTC; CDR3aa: CASNRQGGGEQYF
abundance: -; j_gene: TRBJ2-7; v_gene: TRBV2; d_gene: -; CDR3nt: TGTGCCAGCGGCAGACTGAACTACGAGCAGTACTTC; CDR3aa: CASGRLNYEQYF
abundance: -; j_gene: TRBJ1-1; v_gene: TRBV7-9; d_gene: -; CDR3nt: TGTTCCAGCAGCTTAGCGCAGGACACTGAAGCTTTCTTT; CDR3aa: CSSSLAQDTEAFF
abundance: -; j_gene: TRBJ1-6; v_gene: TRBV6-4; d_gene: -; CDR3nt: TGTGCCAGCAGTGACTCTTTCGAGAATGGTTCACCCCTCCACTTT; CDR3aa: CASSDSFENGSPLHF
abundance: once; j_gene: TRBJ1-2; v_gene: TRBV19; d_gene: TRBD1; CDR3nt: TGTGCCAGTAGTATCCAGGGGGCGGGCTATGGCTACACCTTC; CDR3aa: CASSIQGAGYGYTF
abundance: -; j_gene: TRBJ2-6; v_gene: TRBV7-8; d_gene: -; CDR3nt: TGTGCCAGCAGCTTACCCCGACAGTTCTCTGGGGCCAACGTCCTGACTTTC; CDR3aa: CASSLPRQFSGANVLTF
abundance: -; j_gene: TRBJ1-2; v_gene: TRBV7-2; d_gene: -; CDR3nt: TGTGCCAGCAGCTTAGCGGAAAGGGGGAACTATGGCTACACCTTC; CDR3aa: CASSLAERGNYGYTF
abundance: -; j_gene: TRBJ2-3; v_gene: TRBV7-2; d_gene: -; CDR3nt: TGTGCCAGCAGCTTAGGCGGGGCAGATACGCAGTATTTT; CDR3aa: CASSLGGADTQYF
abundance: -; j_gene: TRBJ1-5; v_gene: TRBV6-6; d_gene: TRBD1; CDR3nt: TGTGCCAGCGGGGACAGGAGGAGCAATCAGCCCCAGCATTTT; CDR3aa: CASGDRRSNQPQHF
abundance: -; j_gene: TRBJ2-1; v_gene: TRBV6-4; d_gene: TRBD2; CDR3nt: TGTGCCAGCAGTGTACGGGGGGACTACAATGAGCAGTTCTTC; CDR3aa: CASSVRGDYNEQFF
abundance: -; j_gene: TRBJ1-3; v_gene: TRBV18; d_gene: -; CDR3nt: TGCGCCAGCTCACCAGGGGCCGGAAACACCATATATTTT; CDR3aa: CASSPGAGNTIYF
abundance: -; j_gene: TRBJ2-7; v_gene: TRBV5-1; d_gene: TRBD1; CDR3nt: TGCGCCAGCAGCTTGGGGCAGGGGGCGTGGGAGCAGTACTTC; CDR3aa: CASSLGQGAWEQYF
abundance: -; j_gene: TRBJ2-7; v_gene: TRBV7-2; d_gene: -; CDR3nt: TGTGCCAGCAGCGCACAAAGATTCTACGAGCAGTACTTC; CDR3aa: CASSAQRFYEQYF
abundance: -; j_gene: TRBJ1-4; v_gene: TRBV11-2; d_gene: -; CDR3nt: TGTGCCACCTCCGACAGACCCAATGAAAAACTGTTTTTT; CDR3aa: CATSDRPNEKLFF
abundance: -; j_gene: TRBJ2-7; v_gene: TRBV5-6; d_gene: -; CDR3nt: TGTGCCAGCAGCGTAGCCTACGAGCAGTACTTC; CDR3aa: CASSVAYEQYF
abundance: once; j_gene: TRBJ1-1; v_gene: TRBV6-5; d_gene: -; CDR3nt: TGTGCCAGCAGTTACTCCACTCCGGGAGGGTCTGAAGCTTTCTTT; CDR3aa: CASSYSTPGGSEAFF
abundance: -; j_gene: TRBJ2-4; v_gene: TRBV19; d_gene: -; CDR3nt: TGTGCCAGTAGTATACGAGAGACTCCTCAGGCCAAAAACATTCAGTACTTC; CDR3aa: CASSIRETPQAKNIQYF
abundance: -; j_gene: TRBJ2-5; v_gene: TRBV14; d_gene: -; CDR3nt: TGTGCCAGCAGCCAAGACCATGGTATCGGGGAGACCCAGTACTTC; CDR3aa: CASSQDHGIGETQYF
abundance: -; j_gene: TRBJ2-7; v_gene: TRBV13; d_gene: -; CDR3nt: TGTGCCAGCAGCTTGGGGAGAACCTACGAGCAGTACTTC; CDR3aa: CASSLGRTYEQYF
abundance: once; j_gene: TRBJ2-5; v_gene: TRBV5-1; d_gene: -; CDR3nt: TGCGCCAGCAGTAACAGGGTAGAGACCCAGTACTTC; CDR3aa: CASSNRVETQYF
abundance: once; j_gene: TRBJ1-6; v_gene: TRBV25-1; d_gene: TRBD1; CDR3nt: TGTGCCAGCGAGGGGGACAGGGACTCACCCCTCCACTTT; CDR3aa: CASEGDRDSPLHF
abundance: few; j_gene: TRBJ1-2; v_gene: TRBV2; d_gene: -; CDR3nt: TGTGCCAGCAGGGGGGGGGCAGCCCACTATGGCTACACCTTC; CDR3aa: CASRGGAAHYGYTF
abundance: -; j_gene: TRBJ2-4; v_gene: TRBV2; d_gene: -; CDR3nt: TGTGCCAGGGGGGCAGTAGCCAAAAACATTCAGTACTTC; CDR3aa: CARGAVAKNIQYF
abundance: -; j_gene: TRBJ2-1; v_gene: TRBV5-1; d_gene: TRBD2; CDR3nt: TGCGCCAGCAGCTTGGGACTAGCGGGGGGCGACAATGAGCAGTTCTTC; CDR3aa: CASSLGLAGGDNEQFF
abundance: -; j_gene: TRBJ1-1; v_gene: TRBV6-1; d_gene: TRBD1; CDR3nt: TGTGCCAGCAGTCTCCAGACAGGGCAGACCACTGAAGCTTTCTTT; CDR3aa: CASSLQTGQTTEAFF
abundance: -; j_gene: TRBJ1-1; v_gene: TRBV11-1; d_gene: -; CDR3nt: TGTGCCAGCAGCTTAGCGTTGGGGGGAGACACTGAAGCTTTCTTT; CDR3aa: CASSLALGGDTEAFF
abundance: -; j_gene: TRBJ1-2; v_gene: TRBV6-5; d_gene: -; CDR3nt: TGTGCCAGCAGTACCAGGGTGATTGATGGCTACACCTTC; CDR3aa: CASSTRVIDGYTF
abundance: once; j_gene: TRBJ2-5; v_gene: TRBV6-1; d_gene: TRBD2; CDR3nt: TGTGCCAGCCGCCGGCGGGGAGGGGCCCAAGAGACCCAGTACTTC; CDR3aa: CASRRRGGAQETQYF
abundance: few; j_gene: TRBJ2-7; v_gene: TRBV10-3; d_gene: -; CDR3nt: TGTGCCATCAGTGCATCAGGGGACCCCTACGAGCAGTACTTC; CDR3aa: CAISASGDPYEQYF
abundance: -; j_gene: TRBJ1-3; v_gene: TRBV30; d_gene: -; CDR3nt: TGTGCCTGGAGGGGCATAGGGGCTGGAAACACCATATATTTT; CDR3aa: CAWRGIGAGNTIYF
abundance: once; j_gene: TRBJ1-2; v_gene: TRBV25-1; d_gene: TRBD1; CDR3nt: TGTGCCAGCAGTGAATACCAGGGGGAGTATGGCTACACCTTC; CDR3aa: CASSEYQGEYGYTF
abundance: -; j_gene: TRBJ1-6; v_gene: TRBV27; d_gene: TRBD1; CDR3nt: TGTGCCAGCAGTCCAACTACAGGGGGCAGCTCACCCCTCCACTTT; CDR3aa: CASSPTTGGSSPLHF
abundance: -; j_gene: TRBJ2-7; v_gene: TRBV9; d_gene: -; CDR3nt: TGTGCCAGCAGCGCCAGTCCGTCCTACGAGCAGTACTTC; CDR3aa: CASSASPSYEQYF
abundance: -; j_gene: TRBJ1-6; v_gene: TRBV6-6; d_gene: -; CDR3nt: TGTGCCAGCAGGAGGGTGACCTATAATTCACCCCTCCACTTT; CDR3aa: CASRRVTYNSPLHF
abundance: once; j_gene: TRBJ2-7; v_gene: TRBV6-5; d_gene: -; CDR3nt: TGTGCCAGCTCCCAAGACACCTACGAGCAGTACTTC; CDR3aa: CASSQDTYEQYF
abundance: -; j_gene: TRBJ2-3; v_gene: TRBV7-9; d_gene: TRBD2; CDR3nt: TGTGCTATCGGGACTAGCGGCCTAAGGGTGACAGATACGCAGTATTTT; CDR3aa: CAIGTSGLRVTDTQYF